The clone carrying this TCR beta chain was recorded at least ten times. Its antigen remains unidentified. For repertoire sequencing, the TCR beta CDR3 regions were amplified from RNA transcripts. First-round RT-PCR used HTBI primers; second-round multiplex PCR followed. TCRdb processed the multiplex PCR reads anew with MiXCR; each CDR3 protein has one entry. The table has approximately 1.2 million distinct CDR3 sequences, around a third seen once; the top ten hold over 8.5%. This CDR3 comprises 13 residues. Germline CDR1 reads ENHRY; CDR2 reads SYGVKD. The ends were cut back, 7 bases at V and 3 bases at J, with 12 bases in the middle. The sample comes from a study of Graves' ophthalmopathy and Graves' hyperthyroidism. Across the study: Stable hyperthyroidism meant no progression to ophthalmopathy within 18 months of follow-up. Study-wide findings and caveats: The model predicted ophthalmopathy progression with 60% to 71% sensitivity and approximately 72% specificity.

The receptor was isolated from an adult man with Graves' hyperthyroidism. V gene TRBV10-3 combines with J gene TRBJ1-2; D unclear. The source material was peripheral blood or thyroid tissue (not recorded which). The CDR3, as DNA: TGTGCCATCACCACGTCTGAGGACTATGGCTACACCTTC. Protein: CAITTSEDYGYTF.